The 26 T cell receptor beta chains below all came from one sample that was sequenced in a study of T cell responses to AZD1222 COVID-19 vaccine. The protocol was immunoSEQ multiplex PCR, while the TCRdb copy is restricted to in-frame clones and leaves out a portion. Of over 75,000 clones in the sample, over 75% were seen once. The specimen was peripheral blood, collected 28 days after the second AZD1222 dose. These TCRs come from an adult who received the AZD1222 COVID-19 vaccine.

The chain combines TRBV10-3 with TRBJ2-7; possible D gene TRBD2, 6 bases. Per the germline V gene, CDR1 is ENHRY and CDR2 is SYGVKD. CDR3 length: 15 residues. Trimming cost V 10 bases and J 1 base, with 20 bases left between them. The chain's CDR3 is CATRSDGSGSYEQYF. The CDR3 coding sequence is TGTGCCACTCGTTCCGACGGGAGTGGGTCCTACGAGCAGTACTTC.

CDR3 coding DNA: TGTGCCAGCAGCAATACAGGGAATTCACCCCTCCACTTT. Translation gives CASSNTGNSPLHF. The gene calls are TRBV7-2 and TRBJ1-6, with D possibly TRBD1 on 6 matching bases. The length of the CDR3 is 13 residues. The germline gives CDR1 SGHTA, CDR2 FQGNSA. Trimming stripped 5 bases from V and 7 bases from J, with 9 bases between.

This chain links TRBV10-2 with TRBJ2-5; D unresolved. V was cut by 4 bases and J by 0 bases, with 9 bases left in between. This CDR3 has 14 amino acids. From germline, CDR1 is WSHSY and CDR2 SAAADI. The CDR3 loop is CASSGGSYQETQYF. In DNA form, the CDR3 reads TGCGCCAGCAGTGGCGGTTCGTACCAAGAGACCCAGTACTTC.

This chain uses TRBV7-9 with TRBJ2-2; D is perhaps TRBD2 (5 bases). Trimming shortened V by 5 bases and J by 7 bases, and 11 bases separated the two germline ends. The germline V gene has CDR1 SEHNR and CDR2 FQNEAQ (reference sequence). CDR3 length equals 13 residues. CDR3 loop: CASSDLEGGELFF. The CDR3 DNA reads TGTGCCAGCAGCGACCTTGAGGGCGGGGAGCTGTTTTTT.

V gene TRBV5-1 combines with J gene TRBJ1-1; the match to TRBD1 covers 8 bases. The CDR3 consists of 16 residues. Germline V gene sequence: CDR1 SGHRS, CDR2 YFSETQ. V lost 3 bases to trimming and J lost 0 bases; unmatched junction nucleotides: 7. CDR3 amino acids: CASSSRQGSMNTEAFF. CDR3 DNA sequence: TGCGCCAGCAGCTCCAGACAGGGGTCTATGAACACTGAAGCTTTCTTT.

In DNA form, the CDR3 reads TGTGCCAGCAGTCCAGGGGTCGCAACTGAAGCTTTCTTT. Protein: CASSPGVATEAFF. The rearrangement links TRBV12-3 or TRBV12-4 to TRBJ1-1, with D possibly TRBD1 on 6 matching bases. CDR3 length: 13 residues. Between the trimmed V and J ends, which lost 5 bases and 5 bases, there was a span of 12 bases.

The chain joins TRBV15 to TRBJ2-1, with TRBD2 as a possible D gene (6 bases). V dropped 0 bases and J dropped 5 bases, with 20 bases sitting between them. Per germline, CDR1 LNHNV and CDR2 YYDKDF (reference sequence). The CDR3 runs 18 residues. DNA of the CDR3: TGTGCCACCAGCAGAGAGACCGCCTATCTAGCGTTAGACAATGAGCAGTTCTTC. Its protein product is CATSRETAYLALDNEQFF.

The chain has TRBV18 and TRBJ1-2; D unresolved. From germline, CDR1 is KGHSH and CDR2 LQKENI. Trimming pared 2 bases from V and 8 bases from J, leaving 12 bases between. The CDR3 runs 13 residues. This chain's CDR3 is CASSPGQKMGYTF. The CDR3, as DNA: TGTGCCAGCTCACCAGGGCAGAAAATGGGCTACACCTTC.

This clone was counted once. This rearrangement joins TRBV7-9 to TRBJ1-4, with TRBD1 matching 9 bases. Germline CDR1 reads SEHNR; CDR2 reads FQNEAQ (reference sequence). The V gene end was trimmed by 5 bases and the J gene end by 7 bases; junction bases not matched to a gene: 5. This CDR3 has 14 amino acids. The CDR3 coding sequence is TGTGCCAGCAGCCAGGGACAGGGCAGTGAAAAACTGTTTTTT. This encodes CASSQGQGSEKLFF.

This chain connects TRBV11-2 to TRBJ2-7; TRBD2 aligns across 10 bases. The CDR3 totals 14 residues. After removal of 3 bases from V and 6 bases from J, the junction contained 5 bases not matched to a gene. The germline gives CDR1 SGHAT, CDR2 FQNNGV. The CDR3: CASSFLLAGAEQYF. DNA for the CDR3: TGTGCCAGCAGCTTTCTTCTAGCGGGAGCCGAGCAGTACTTC.

The chain is built from TRBV27 and TRBJ2-6; TRBD2 is a possible D gene (5 bases). V was pared by 6 bases and J by 2 bases, with 11 bases between. The germline V gene has CDR1 MNHEY and CDR2 SMNVEV (reference sequence). The CDR3 is made up of 15 amino acids. DNA of the CDR3: TGTGCCAGCAGCTCCCCCGGGGCTGGGGCCAACGTCCTGACTTTC. Protein product: CASSSPGAGANVLTF.

V usage is TRBV10-3 and J usage is TRBJ2-5, with 7 bases identical to TRBD1. Germline lookup yields CDR1 ENHRY and CDR2 SYGVKD. The CDR3 loop spans 16 amino acids. After removal of 3 bases from V and 2 bases from J, the junction contained 9 bases not matched to a gene. The CDR3 sequence: CAISDHTDRTQETQYF. The CDR3 nucleotides are TGTGCCATCAGTGACCACACGGACAGGACGCAAGAGACCCAGTACTTC.

The chain uses TRBV4-3 and TRBJ2-7; possibly TRBD1 for D (5 bases). Germline CDR1 and CDR2: LGHNA and YSLEER. Trimming stripped 2 bases from V and 3 bases from J, with 8 bases between. The length of the CDR3 is 13 residues. CDR3 sequence (DNA): TGCGCCAGCAGCCAAAACCAGGGCTACGAGCAGTACTTC. Protein: CASSQNQGYEQYF.

This sequence joins TRBV5-1 and TRBJ2-7, with 13 bases lining up with TRBD2. Germline V gene lookup returns CDR1 SGHRS and CDR2 YFSETQ. CDR3 length: 15 residues. V shed 4 bases, J shed 3 bases, and the junction held 4 bases outside the gene matches. The CDR3 loop is CASSEGLAGSYEQYF. CDR3 nucleotides: TGCGCCAGCAGCGAGGGACTAGCGGGAAGCTACGAGCAGTACTTC.

The V call is TRBV19, the J call TRBJ2-7; TRBD1 aligns across 8 bases. Germline CDR1 reads LNHDA; CDR2 reads SQIVND (reference sequence). J was trimmed by 2 bases and V by 7 bases; bases with no gene match: 10. This CDR3 comprises 15 residues. This CDR3 reads CASKPGQGNPYEQYF. The CDR3 coding sequence is TGTGCCAGTAAACCCGGACAGGGTAACCCCTACGAGCAGTACTTC.

The J gene is TRBJ2-7, the V gene TRBV11-2; D ambiguous. V was cut by 2 bases and J by 3 bases, with 14 bases left in between. This CDR3 region has 15 residues. The germline CDR1 and CDR2 sequences are SGHAT and FQNNGV. In DNA, the CDR3 is TGTGCCAGCAGCTTAAGGGTTTTCGATAACTACGAGCAGTACTTC. The encoded protein is CASSLRVFDNYEQYF.

Here the CDR3 reads CSAPRQIEAFF. Written as DNA, the CDR3 is TGCAGTGCTCCAAGACAGATTGAAGCTTTCTTT. The chain has TRBV20-1 and TRBJ1-1; possibly TRBD1 for D (5 bases). Germline V gene sequence: CDR1 DFQATT, CDR2 SNEGSKA (reference sequence). Trimming cost V 5 bases and J 7 bases, with 11 bases left between them. This CDR3 is 11 amino acids long.

The J gene is TRBJ1-5, the V gene TRBV24-1, with D maybe TRBD1 (5 bases). The CDR3 consists of 14 residues. Germline V CDR1 and CDR2: KGHDR, SFDVKD. Trimming took 5 bases from V and 5 from J, leaving 12 bases between them. The CDR3: CATSAPGRDQPQHF. The CDR3 DNA sequence: TGTGCCACCAGTGCCCCCGGCAGGGATCAGCCCCAGCATTTT.

The chain links TRBV5-1 to TRBJ1-1; the D is unclear. Germline-derived CDR1 and CDR2 are SGHRS and YFSETQ. V was trimmed by 0 bases and J by 2 bases, leaving 8 bases between them. The CDR3 is 14 residues long. In DNA form, the CDR3 reads TGCGCCAGCAGCTTGGAAGGGAGAAACACTGAAGCTTTCTTT. This translates into CASSLEGRNTEAFF.

The chain employs TRBV11-2 and TRBJ2-3; TRBD2 aligns across 11 bases. CDR1 is SGHAT and CDR2 is FQNNGV in the germline V gene. The V and J ends lost 5 bases and 0 bases, in that order; junction bases with no gene match: 10. The CDR3 runs to 18 residues. The CDR3 spells CASSALAGGLFSTDTQYF. In DNA, the CDR3 is TGTGCCAGCAGCGCGCTAGCGGGAGGCCTCTTTAGCACAGATACGCAGTATTTT.

The CDR3 protein is CASSGTSGGHEQYF. The CDR3 region has the DNA TGTGCCAGCAGCGGGACTAGCGGGGGGCACGAGCAGTACTTC. The chain joins TRBV6-5 to TRBJ2-7; 15 nucleotides match TRBD2. V lost 6 bases, J lost 5 bases, and 2 bases stayed unmatched. Germline CDR1 reads MNHEY; CDR2 reads SVGAGI. This CDR3 comprises 14 residues.

This clone turned up a few times. The chain employs TRBV10-3 and TRBJ1-5, with 9 bases that match TRBD1. The CDR3 has 13 amino acids. V was clipped by 10 bases and J by 5 bases; unmatched bases: 6. CDR1 is ENHRY, CDR2 SYGVKD, per germline. The CDR3: CATGTGGHQPQHF. The CDR3 coding sequence is TGTGCCACCGGAACAGGGGGCCATCAGCCCCAGCATTTT.

The chain carries TRBV4-1 and TRBJ2-3, with no clear D. The V gene's germline CDR1 is MGHRA and CDR2 YSYEKL. The CDR3 is 20 residues long. Trimming removed 2 bases at V and 2 bases at J, with 26 bases between. For the CDR3, the DNA is TGCGCCAGCAGCCAACCGGGCTTGACTCTCCAAGACGGAAACACAGATACGCAGTATTTT. Protein sequence: CASSQPGLTLQDGNTDTQYF.

This chain uses TRBV7-2 with TRBJ1-5; D ambiguous. CDR1 and CDR2 (germline): SGHTA, FQGNSA. Deletions cut 10 bases from V and 6 bases from J, with 16 bases between. The CDR3 totals 13 residues. DNA for the CDR3: TGTGCCACCGGGGAGGGTGATCGTCAGCCCCAGCATTTT. This encodes CATGEGDRQPQHF.

The chain recombines TRBV11-3 with TRBJ2-2; perhaps TRBD2 as D (5 bases). CDR1 is SGHNT, CDR2 YENEEA, per germline. With 0 bases removed from V and 2 bases from J, the gap between germline ends came to 7 bases. The length of the CDR3 is 15 residues. The CDR3: CASSLDGVNTGELFF. CDR3 coding DNA: TGTGCCAGCAGCTTAGACGGGGTTAACACCGGGGAGCTGTTTTTT.

The J gene is TRBJ1-2, the V gene TRBV12-2; the table's TRBD1 call for D was not verified on the DNA. TRBV12-2 is termed a pseudogene. The CDR3 is 15 residues long. The CDR3, as DNA: TGTGCAAGTCGCCCGCCTACAGGGGTCCTCTATGGCTACACCTTC. Translated: CASRPPTGVLYGYTF.